The 3 T cell receptor beta chains in this list originate from one sample, sequenced in a study of blood T cell repertoires in COVID-19. Clones were read by immunoSEQ multiplex PCR, and TCRdb kept only the in-frame ones, dropping some. Counted here are a few hundred thousand clones, about 91% occurring once; the ten biggest clones make up 8.9%. The sample consisted of PBMCs or T cells enriched from blood (not recorded which). The origin of the receptors is a woman aged 18-29 years who had recovered from COVID-19.

The gene calls are TRBV19 and TRBJ1-2, with no clear D. The CDR3 totals 15 residues. V lost 3 bases to trimming and J lost 4 bases, with 15 bases between them. Germline CDR1 is LNHDA and CDR2 is SQIVND (reference sequence). The DNA of the CDR3 is TGTGCCAGTAGTATGTGGGCTGAGGGCAGCTATGGCTACACCTTC. Protein sequence: CASSMWAEGSYGYTF.

The chain combines TRBV6-5 with TRBJ2-5; 11 bases agree with TRBD2. Germline assignment: CDR1 MNHEY and CDR2 SVGAGI. Trimming removed 6 bases from V and 0 bases from J; junction bases left unmatched: 3. The CDR3 runs 15 residues. The CDR3 nucleotides read TGTGCCAGCAGAAGACTAGCGGGAAACCAAGAGACCCAGTACTTC. This gives the protein CASRRLAGNQETQYF.

The chain joins TRBV6-5 to TRBJ1-2; the D gene is possibly TRBD1 (5 bases). The CDR3 is 14 amino acids. With 6 bases removed from V and 4 bases from J, the gap between germline ends came to 15 bases. Per the germline V gene, CDR1 is MNHEY and CDR2 is SVGAGI. The CDR3 DNA follows: TGTGCCAGCAGACGAGCCGGGAGGGGCTATGGCTACACCTTC. It yields the protein CASRRAGRGYGYTF.